This is a list of T cell receptor beta chains from one sample in a study of OX40 agonist ivuxolimab in advanced cancers. Data came from immunoSEQ multiplex PCR; TCRdb stores just in-frame clones and leaves some out. Of tens of thousands of clones in the sample, 85% were seen once. This material consisted of CD4+ or CD8+ T cells sorted from blood, taken in a trial of the OX40 agonist ivuxolimab. The receptors come from an adult with an advanced solid tumor such as melanoma, head and neck, liver or kidney cancer. The CDR3 runs from the conserved cysteine through the conserved F or W. The D gene is left open where the match is weak. The listing skips clone size in some rows; elsewhere it reads once, few, many or a size class.

j_call v_call clone_size d_call cdr3_aa cdr3_nt
TRBJ2-3 TRBV5-4 NA TRBD2 CASSSVSGGDTDTQYF TGTGCCAGCAGCTCAGTTAGCGGGGGGGACACAGATACGCAGTATTTT
TRBJ1-2 TRBV7-8 NA NA CASSSGLQGNGYTF TGTGCCAGCAGCTCCGGACTTCAAGGAAATGGCTACACCTTC
TRBJ1-5 TRBV28 NA TRBD1 CASSFLQGDNQPQHF TGTGCCAGCAGTTTCCTACAGGGGGACAATCAGCCCCAGCATTTT
TRBJ2-5 TRBV5-4 NA NA CASSLSQGAETQYF TGTGCCAGCAGCCTCTCACAGGGTGCAGAGACCCAGTACTTC
TRBJ1-1 TRBV30 few TRBD1 CAWSDLVTGPSEAFF TGTGCCTGGAGTGACCTCGTGACAGGGCCGAGTGAAGCTTTCTTT
TRBJ1-5 TRBV28 NA TRBD1 CASSSHAGGGNQPQHF TGTGCCAGCAGTTCTCACGCAGGGGGTGGCAATCAGCCCCAGCATTTT
TRBJ1-1 TRBV6-5 many NA CASKRNTEAFF TGTGCCAGCAAGAGGAACACTGAAGCTTTCTTT
TRBJ2-3 TRBV7-2 NA TRBD2 CASSYSGGDSTDTQYF TGTGCCAGCAGTTATAGCGGGGGGGATAGCACAGATACGCAGTATTTT
TRBJ2-2 TRBV5-1 few TRBD1 CATRDRVGTGELFF TGCGCCACCCGTGACAGGGTCGGGACCGGGGAGCTGTTTTTT
TRBJ2-3 TRBV27 once TRBD2 CASSPGTSGRVDTQYF TGTGCCAGCAGTCCCGGGACTAGCGGGAGAGTGGATACGCAGTATTTT
TRBJ1-5 TRBV9 NA NA CAGNPGGDQPQHF TGTGCCGGCAATCCCGGTGGCGATCAGCCCCAGCATTTT
TRBJ2-5 TRBV27 NA TRBD1 CASSPGQQQETQYF TGTGCCAGCAGTCCGGGACAGCAGCAAGAGACCCAGTACTTC
TRBJ2-7 TRBV2 few NA CASLGGSYEQYF TGTGCCAGCCTAGGAGGGTCCTACGAGCAGTACTTC
TRBJ1-2 TRBV4-1 NA NA CASSQGEVGNYGYTF TGCGCCAGCAGCCAAGGGGAAGTTGGGAACTATGGCTACACCTTC
TRBJ1-2 TRBV10-1 NA NA CASSLRTRSRKTYGF TGCGCCAGCAGTCTTCGTACAAGATCGCGAAAGACCTATGGCTTC
TRBJ1-1 TRBV6-6 NA NA CASSYGGGTEAFF TGTGCCAGCAGTTACGGTGGGGGCACTGAAGCTTTCTTT
TRBJ1-2 TRBV5-6 NA TRBD1 CASSLRTGGNYGYTF TGTGCCAGCAGCTTACGGACAGGGGGTAACTATGGCTACACCTTC
TRBJ2-3 TRBV4-1 NA NA CASSELTGASTDTQYF TGCGCCAGCAGCGAGCTGACAGGAGCTAGCACAGATACGCAGTATTTT
TRBJ2-1 TRBV5-6 NA TRBD2 CASSLVVGGDLFNEQFF TGTGCCAGCAGCTTGGTGGTTGGGGGGGACCTATTCAATGAGCAGTTCTTC
TRBJ2-1 TRBV5-1 NA TRBD2 CASSLLAGENNEQFF TGCGCCAGCAGCTTACTAGCGGGAGAGAACAATGAGCAGTTCTTC
TRBJ1-2 TRBV15 once NA CATSRDGTGMWGYTF TGTGCCACCAGCAGAGACGGGACGGGGATGTGGGGCTACACCTTC
TRBJ2-2 TRBV11-2 NA NA CASSQQNTGELFF TGTGCCAGCAGCCAACAGAACACCGGGGAGCTGTTTTTT
TRBJ2-7 TRBV11-3 NA TRBD1 CASSLDRGHEQYF TGTGCCAGCAGCTTAGACAGGGGGCACGAGCAGTACTTC
TRBJ2-1 TRBV19 NA TRBD2 CASSRGTSSDEQFF TGTGCCAGTAGCCGCGGGACTAGCTCGGATGAGCAGTTCTTC